Listed here are 21 T cell receptor beta chains from one sample, sequenced in a study of blood T cell repertoires in COVID-19. Profiling relied on immunoSEQ multiplex PCR, and the TCRdb table lists in-frame clones only, not all of them. The table includes about 270,000 clones, approximately 85% detected once. The sample comprised peripheral blood. The receptors were gathered from a human donor in a cohort sampled during active COVID-19.

The chain is built from TRBV24-1 and TRBJ2-2; D possibly corresponds to TRBD2 (5 bases). Trimming left V 9 bases short and J 2 bases short, with 12 bases between. CDR1 KGHDR and CDR2 SFDVKD come from the germline V gene. The CDR3 covers 14 residues. In DNA, the CDR3 is TGTGCCACCCGGGGTGACATAAACACCGGGGAGCTGTTTTTT. It translates to CATRGDINTGELFF.

V is TRBV18 and J is TRBJ2-1; D possibly corresponds to TRBD2 (5 bases). With 8 bases removed from V and 3 bases from J, the gap between germline ends came to 14 bases. The CDR3 loop spans 14 amino acids. Per the germline V gene, CDR1 is KGHSH and CDR2 is LQKENI. CDR3 in amino acids: CASAASGVYNEQFF. In nucleotides, the CDR3 is TGTGCCAGCGCCGCTTCCGGGGTCTACAATGAGCAGTTCTTC.

The genes are TRBV9 and TRBJ2-7; 13 bases are shared with TRBD2. CDR3 length: 16 amino acids. V lost 2 bases, J lost 2 bases, and 4 bases stayed unmatched. CDR1 is SGDLS and CDR2 is YYNGEE in the germline V gene. The CDR3 DNA is TGTGCCAGCAGCGTGTGGGGGACTAGCGGGGCCTACGAGCAGTACTTC. This gives the protein CASSVWGTSGAYEQYF.

Only one count was recorded for this clone. This rearrangement joins TRBV4-1 to TRBJ2-2; D call uncertain. The CDR3 runs to 13 residues. Per germline, CDR1 MGHRA and CDR2 YSYEKL. With 0 bases removed from V and 13 bases from J, the gap between germline ends came to 12 bases. Here the CDR3 DNA reads TGCGCCAGCAGCCAAGAGTACGGTTCGCTGCTGTTTTTT. Its translation is CASSQEYGSLLFF.

The chain carries TRBV19 and TRBJ1-6; D perhaps matches TRBD1 (6 bases). This CDR3 is built from 16 residues. Germline CDR1 is LNHDA and CDR2 is SQIVND (reference sequence). Trimming removed 5 bases at V and 10 bases at J, with 21 bases between. CDR3 sequence reads: CASSFAGDLLRSPLHF. CDR3 bases: TGTGCCAGTAGTTTTGCAGGGGATTTACTGAGGTCACCCCTCCACTTT.

This chain joins TRBV3-1 (or the pseudogene TRBV3-2) and TRBJ2-2; D gene ambiguous. CDR3 length: 14 amino acids. Trimming cost V 4 bases and J 1 base, with 7 bases left between them. Germline CDR1 is LGHDT and CDR2 is YNNKEL (reference sequence). The CDR3 bases are TGTGCCAGCAGCCCCCGACTGAACACCGGGGAGCTGTTTTTT. It specifies CASSPRLNTGELFF.

V usage is TRBV7-3 and J usage is TRBJ2-2; tentatively, D is TRBD1 (6 bases). The V gene's germline CDR1 is SGHTA and CDR2 FQGTGA. The CDR3 covers 14 residues. Trimming stripped 2 bases from V and 3 bases from J, with 7 bases between. The CDR3 region is CASSLHRDTGELFF. The CDR3 DNA is TGTGCCAGCAGCTTACACAGGGACACCGGGGAGCTGTTTTTT.

In its sample, this clone was seen once. CDR3 loop: CSVGQGEQYF. The CDR3 DNA reads as TGCAGCGTTGGGCAGGGCGAGCAGTACTTC. The J gene is TRBJ2-7, the V gene TRBV29-1; D may be TRBD1 (5 bases). V gave up 4 bases and J gave up 6 bases, with 7 bases separating them. The CDR3 extends over 10 amino acids. Germline V CDR1 and CDR2: SQVTM, ANQGSEA.

The chain combines TRBV25-1 with TRBJ2-1; D may be TRBD2 (6 bases). Germline V gene lookup returns CDR1 MGHDK and CDR2 SYGVNS. This CDR3 spans 12 amino acids. Deletions cut 3 bases from V and 7 bases from J, with 7 bases between. The CDR3 loop is CASSEGRNEQFF. The CDR3 region has the DNA TGTGCCAGCAGTGAGGGGAGGAATGAGCAGTTCTTC.

The chain combines TRBV27 with TRBJ2-5; the match to TRBD1 covers 8 bases. Trimming at V came to 4 bases and at J to 2 bases, leaving 6 bases not matched to a gene. Germline V gene sequence: CDR1 MNHEY, CDR2 SMNVEV (reference sequence). This CDR3 region has 15 residues. The CDR3 coding sequence is TGTGCCAGCAGTTATCGGACAGGGCCTCAAGAGACCCAGTACTTC. Translated: CASSYRTGPQETQYF.

Only one count was recorded for this clone. The chain recombines TRBV6-5 with TRBJ2-7, with TRBD2 identical over 13 bases. The V gene's germline CDR1 is MNHEY and CDR2 SVGAGI. Germline trimming cut 4 bases from V and 3 bases from J; bases unmatched to any gene: 6. This CDR3 spans 16 amino acids. The CDR3 reads CASSWTSGGSFYEQYF. DNA for the CDR3: TGTGCCAGCAGTTGGACTAGCGGGGGATCTTTCTACGAGCAGTACTTC.

This clone was recorded only once. This sequence joins TRBV7-2 and TRBJ1-1; no definite D call. The CDR3 sequence is 14 residues long. V lost 1 base, J lost 8 bases, and 14 bases lay in between. CDR1 is SGHTA and CDR2 is FQGNSA in the germline V gene. In nucleotides, the CDR3 is TGTGCCAGCAGCTTAGGGCGCTCGGGAGGAGAAGCTTTCTTT. It codes for CASSLGRSGGEAFF.

V gene TRBV28 combines with J gene TRBJ2-7; a weak D match, TRBD1 (5 bases). Germline V lookup: CDR1 MDHEN, CDR2 SYDVKM. Trimming pared 5 bases from V and 4 bases from J, leaving 9 bases between. This CDR3 is built from 12 residues. The CDR3 reads CASSHDSYEQYF. The CDR3 DNA reads as TGTGCCAGCAGTCACGACAGTTACGAGCAGTACTTC.

The chain combines TRBV24-1 with TRBJ2-1; D is undetermined. Trimming removed 2 bases from V and 6 bases from J, with 10 bases in between. CDR3 length: 14 amino acids. Germline V gene data show CDR1 as KGHDR and CDR2 as SFDVKD. The DNA of the CDR3 is TGTGCCACCAGTGATTCCCACGAGATCAATGAGCAGTTCTTC. It encodes CATSDSHEINEQFF.

The chain has TRBV19 and TRBJ2-7; 7 nucleotides align to TRBD2. This CDR3 spans 15 amino acids. J gave up 2 bases and V 4 bases, and 8 bases lay outside the gene matches. Germline assignment: CDR1 LNHDA and CDR2 SQIVND (reference sequence). CDR3 DNA sequence: TGTGCCAGTAGTAGAGGCGGGAGTGGTACCTACGAGCAGTACTTC. This sequence encodes CASSRGGSGTYEQYF.

In its sample, this clone was seen a few times. This rearrangement joins TRBV7-8 to TRBJ1-1; a possible D gene is TRBD1 (5 bases). Germline V gene sequence: CDR1 SGHVS, CDR2 FQNEAQ. The CDR3 has 15 residues. V was trimmed by 5 bases and J by 1 base, leaving 14 bases between them. The CDR3 DNA follows: TGTGCCAGCAGCCGCGACCAAACAGGGAACACTGAAGCTTTCTTT. Translation gives CASSRDQTGNTEAFF.

The CDR3 reads CASKWSSTNNEQFF. In DNA form, the CDR3 reads TGTGCCAGCAAGTGGTCTAGCACTAACAATGAGCAGTTCTTC. This chain uses TRBV6-5 with TRBJ2-1; D might be TRBD2 (5 bases). The germline V and J ends were trimmed by 7 bases and 5 bases, with 15 bases remaining between them. The CDR3 covers 14 residues. The germline V gene encodes CDR1 MNHEY and CDR2 SVGAGI.

This chain uses TRBV6-5 with TRBJ1-2; 8 bases match TRBD1. This CDR3 has 14 amino acids. Trimming cost V 6 bases and J 5 bases; bases outside gene matches: 8. Germline V gene sequence: CDR1 MNHEY, CDR2 SVGAGI. CDR3 sequence: CASSSPGGGYGYTF. CDR3 bases: TGTGCCAGCAGCTCACCAGGGGGCGGGTATGGCTACACCTTC.

This chain connects TRBV5-6 to TRBJ1-6; D is possibly TRBD1 (5 bases). Germline V gives CDR1 SGHDT, CDR2 YYEEEE. The CDR3 is made up of 13 amino acids. V was pared by 7 bases and J by 7 bases, with 12 bases between. CDR3 residues: CASGAGMNSPLHF. The CDR3 nucleotides are TGTGCCAGCGGGGCAGGGATGAATTCACCCCTCCACTTT.

V and J are TRBV27 and TRBJ2-7; D call uncertain. Trimming removed 5 bases at V and 3 bases at J, with 14 bases between. This CDR3 has 14 amino acids. CDR1 is MNHEY and CDR2 is SMNVEV in the germline V gene (reference sequence). Written as DNA, the CDR3 is TGTGCCAGCAGTGAGACCCCCCGACTCTACGAGCAGTACTTC. Translation gives CASSETPRLYEQYF.

The chain uses TRBV7-3 and TRBJ2-1; 10 bases align to TRBD1. With 5 bases clipped from V and 4 bases from J, the junction kept 2 bases outside the gene matches. The CDR3 consists of 14 residues. Germline values: CDR1 SGHTA, CDR2 FQGTGA. The CDR3 region has the DNA TGTGCCAGCAGCCGGGACAGGGGTTACAATGAGCAGTTCTTC. Translated, it gives CASSRDRGYNEQFF.